What follows describes a single T cell receptor (beta chain). These data originate in a study of blood T cells in healthy people across ages. Germline CDR1 is MGHDK and CDR2 is SYGVNS. J lost 6 bases, V lost 2 bases, and 9 bases had no gene match. The CDR3 runs 15 residues. Sample-barcoded 5' priming and a J-beta primer mix drove a second PCR of about 7 to 11 cycles. TCRdb re-called the 5' RACE reads through MiXCR, storing one row per CDR3 protein. Of 1.5 million or so distinct CDR3 sequences listed, roughly 40% were seen once; the top ten hold 7% to 9%. The receptor was derived from a woman aged 18-29 years in good health. The chain is built from TRBV25-1 and TRBJ1-1; 7 bases map to TRBD1. Sequenced: blood. The CDR3 reads CASSERGQVGSEAFF. Here the CDR3 DNA reads TGTGCCAGCAGTGAAAGGGGGCAGGTAGGGTCTGAAGCTTTCTTT.